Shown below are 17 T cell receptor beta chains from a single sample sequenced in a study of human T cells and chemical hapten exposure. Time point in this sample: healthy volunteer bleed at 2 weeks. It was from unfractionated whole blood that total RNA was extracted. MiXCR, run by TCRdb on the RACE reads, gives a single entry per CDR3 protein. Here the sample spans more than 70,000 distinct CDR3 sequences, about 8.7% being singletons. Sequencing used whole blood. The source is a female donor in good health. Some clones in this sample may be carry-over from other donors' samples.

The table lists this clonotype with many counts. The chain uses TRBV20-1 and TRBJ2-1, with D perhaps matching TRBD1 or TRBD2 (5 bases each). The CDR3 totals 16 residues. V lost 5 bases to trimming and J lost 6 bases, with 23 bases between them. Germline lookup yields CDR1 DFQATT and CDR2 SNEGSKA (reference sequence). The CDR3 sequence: CSAPRQNGGRGNEQFF. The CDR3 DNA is TGCAGTGCTCCTCGACAGAATGGGGGAAGGGGCAATGAGCAGTTCTTC.

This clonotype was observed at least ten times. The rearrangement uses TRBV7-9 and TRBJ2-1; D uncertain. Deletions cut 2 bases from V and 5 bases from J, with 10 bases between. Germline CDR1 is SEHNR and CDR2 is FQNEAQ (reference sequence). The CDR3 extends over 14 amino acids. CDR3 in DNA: TGTGCCAGCAGCTTAAATTCTGCGGACAATGAGCAGTTCTTC. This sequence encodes CASSLNSADNEQFF.

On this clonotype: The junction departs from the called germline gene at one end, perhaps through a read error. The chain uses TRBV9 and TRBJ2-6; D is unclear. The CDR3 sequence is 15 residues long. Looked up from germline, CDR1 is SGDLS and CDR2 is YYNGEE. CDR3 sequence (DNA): TGTGTCAGCAGCGTCGTGGGGTCTGGGGCCAACGTCCTGACTTTC. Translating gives CVSSVVGSGANVLTF. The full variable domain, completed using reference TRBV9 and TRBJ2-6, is DSGVTQTPKHLITATGQRVTLRCSPRSGDLSVYWYQQSLDQGLQFLIQYYNGEERAKGNILERFSAQQFPDLHSELNLSSLELGDSALYFCVSSVVGSGANVLTFGAGSRLTVL.

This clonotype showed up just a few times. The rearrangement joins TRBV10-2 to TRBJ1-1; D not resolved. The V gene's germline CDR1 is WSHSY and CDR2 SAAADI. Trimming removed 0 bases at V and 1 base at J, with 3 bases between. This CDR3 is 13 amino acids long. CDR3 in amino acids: CASSESQNTEAFF. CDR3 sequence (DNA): TGCGCCAGCAGTGAGTCACAGAACACTGAAGCTTTCTTT.

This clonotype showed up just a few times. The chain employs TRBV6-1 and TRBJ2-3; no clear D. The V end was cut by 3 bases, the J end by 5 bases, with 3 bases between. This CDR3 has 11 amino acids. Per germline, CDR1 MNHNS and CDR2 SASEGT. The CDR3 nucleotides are TGTGCCAGCAGTGATAAAGATACGCAGTATTTT. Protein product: CASSDKDTQYF.

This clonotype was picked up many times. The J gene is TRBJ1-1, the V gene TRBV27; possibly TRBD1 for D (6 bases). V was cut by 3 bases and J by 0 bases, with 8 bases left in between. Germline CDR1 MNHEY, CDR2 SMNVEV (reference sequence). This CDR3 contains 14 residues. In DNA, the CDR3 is TGTGCCAGCAGTTTTGGACAGCTGAACACTGAAGCTTTCTTT. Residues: CASSFGQLNTEAFF.

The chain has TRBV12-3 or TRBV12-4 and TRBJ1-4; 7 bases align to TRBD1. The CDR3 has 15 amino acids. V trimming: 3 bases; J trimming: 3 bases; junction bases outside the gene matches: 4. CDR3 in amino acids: CASSFTGVANEKLFF. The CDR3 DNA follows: TGTGCCAGCAGTTTCACAGGGGTAGCTAATGAAAAACTGTTTTTT.

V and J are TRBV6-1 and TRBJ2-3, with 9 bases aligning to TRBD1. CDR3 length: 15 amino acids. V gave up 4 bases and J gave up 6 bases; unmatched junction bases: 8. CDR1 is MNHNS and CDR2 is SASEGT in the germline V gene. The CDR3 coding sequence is TGTGCCAGCAGTGTCGGACAGGGGTCCGTCGATACGCAGTATTTT. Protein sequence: CASSVGQGSVDTQYF.

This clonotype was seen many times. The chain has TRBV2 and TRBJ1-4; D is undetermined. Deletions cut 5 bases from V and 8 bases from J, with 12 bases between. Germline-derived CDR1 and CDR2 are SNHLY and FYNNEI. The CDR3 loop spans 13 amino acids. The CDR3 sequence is CASSYGSGEKLFF. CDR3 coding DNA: TGTGCCAGCAGTTACGGGTCCGGGGAAAAACTGTTTTTT.

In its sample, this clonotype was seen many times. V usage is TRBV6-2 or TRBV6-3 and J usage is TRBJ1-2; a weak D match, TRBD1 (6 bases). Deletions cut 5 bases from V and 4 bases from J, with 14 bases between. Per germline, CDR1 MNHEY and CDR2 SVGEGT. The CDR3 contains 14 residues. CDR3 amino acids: CASSSRQAGYGYTF. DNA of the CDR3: TGTGCCAGCAGTAGTCGACAGGCTGGCTATGGCTACACCTTC.

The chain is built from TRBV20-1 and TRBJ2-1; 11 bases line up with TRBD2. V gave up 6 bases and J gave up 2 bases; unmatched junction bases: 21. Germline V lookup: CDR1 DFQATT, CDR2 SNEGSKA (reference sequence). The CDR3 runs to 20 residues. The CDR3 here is CSARSTGEPLAGVPYNEQFF. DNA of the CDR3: TGCAGTGCGCGGTCGACAGGGGAACCACTAGCGGGAGTCCCCTACAATGAGCAGTTCTTC.

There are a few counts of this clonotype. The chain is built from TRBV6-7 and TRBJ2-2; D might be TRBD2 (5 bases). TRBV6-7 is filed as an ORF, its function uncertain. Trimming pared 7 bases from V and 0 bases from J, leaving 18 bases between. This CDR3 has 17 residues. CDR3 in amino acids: CASINLGRGTNTGELFF. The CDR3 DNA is TGTGCCAGCATTAACCTCGGTAGAGGGACGAACACCGGGGAGCTGTTTTTT.

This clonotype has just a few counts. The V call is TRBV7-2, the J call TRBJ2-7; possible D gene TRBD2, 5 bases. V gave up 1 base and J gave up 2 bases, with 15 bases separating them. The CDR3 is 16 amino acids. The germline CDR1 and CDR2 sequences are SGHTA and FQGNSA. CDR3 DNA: TGTGCCAGCAGCTTAGGTGGCGGGCTACCAACCTACGAGCAGTACTTC. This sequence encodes CASSLGGGLPTYEQYF.

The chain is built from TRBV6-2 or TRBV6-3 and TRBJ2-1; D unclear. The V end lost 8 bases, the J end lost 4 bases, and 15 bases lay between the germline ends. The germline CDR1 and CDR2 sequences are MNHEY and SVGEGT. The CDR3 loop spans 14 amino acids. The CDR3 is CASGSVMGYNEQFF. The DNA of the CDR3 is TGTGCCAGCGGTTCGGTGATGGGGTACAATGAGCAGTTCTTC.

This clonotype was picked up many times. CDR3 nucleotides: TGTGCCAGCAGTGCACAGGGGTTCGGGAAGAACACTGAAGCTTTCTTT. As protein: CASSAQGFGKNTEAFF. The gene calls are TRBV27 and TRBJ1-1; 7 bases are shared with TRBD1. The CDR3 covers 16 residues. Germline CDR1 is MNHEY and CDR2 is SMNVEV (reference sequence). V trimming: 5 bases; J trimming: 1 base; junction bases outside the gene matches: 10.

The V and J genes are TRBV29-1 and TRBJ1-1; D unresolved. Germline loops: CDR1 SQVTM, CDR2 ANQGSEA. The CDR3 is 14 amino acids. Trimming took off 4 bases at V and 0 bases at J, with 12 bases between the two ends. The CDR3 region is CSVVRPTMNTEAFF. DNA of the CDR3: TGCAGCGTTGTGAGGCCTACTATGAACACTGAAGCTTTCTTT.

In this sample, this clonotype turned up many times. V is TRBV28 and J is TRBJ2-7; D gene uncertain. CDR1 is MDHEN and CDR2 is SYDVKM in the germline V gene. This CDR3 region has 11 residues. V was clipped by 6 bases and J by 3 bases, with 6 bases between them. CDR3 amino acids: CASSEFYEQYF. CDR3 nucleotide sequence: TGTGCCAGCAGCGAGTTCTACGAGCAGTACTTC.